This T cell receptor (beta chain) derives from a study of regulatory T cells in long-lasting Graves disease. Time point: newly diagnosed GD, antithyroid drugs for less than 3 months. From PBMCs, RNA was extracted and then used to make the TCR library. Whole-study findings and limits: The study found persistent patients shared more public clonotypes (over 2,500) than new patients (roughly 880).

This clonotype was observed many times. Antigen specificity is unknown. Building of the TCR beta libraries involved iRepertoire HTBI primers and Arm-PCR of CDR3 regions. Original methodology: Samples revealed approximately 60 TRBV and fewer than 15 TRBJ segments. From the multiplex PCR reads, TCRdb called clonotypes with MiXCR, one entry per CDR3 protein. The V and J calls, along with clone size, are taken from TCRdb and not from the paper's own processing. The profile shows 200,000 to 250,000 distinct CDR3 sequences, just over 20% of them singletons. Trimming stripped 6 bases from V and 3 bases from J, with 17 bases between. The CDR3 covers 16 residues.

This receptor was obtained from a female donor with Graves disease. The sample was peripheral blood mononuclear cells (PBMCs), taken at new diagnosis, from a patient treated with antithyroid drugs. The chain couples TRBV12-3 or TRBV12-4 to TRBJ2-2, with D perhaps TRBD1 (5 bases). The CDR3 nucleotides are TGTGCCAGCAGCCCTACCAGGGCCTTGGACACCGGGGAGCTGTTTTTT. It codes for CASSPTRALDTGELFF.